This T cell receptor (beta chain) was documented in a study of blood T cells in healthy people across ages. There are a few counts of this clonotype. Its antigen is still unknown. The germline gives CDR1 SGHKS, CDR2 YYEKEE (reference sequence). CDR3 length equals 15 residues. The V and J ends lost 4 bases and 3 bases respectively, with 14 bases between them. Regarding the study as a whole: Roughly linear age-related decline in beta diversity appeared, significant by age 40. Diversity estimates from one million T cells were considered underestimates.

With a J-beta primer mix and a sample-barcoded 5' primer, a second PCR ran about 6 to 11 cycles. MiXCR, applied by TCRdb to the 5' RACE reads, yields one record per CDR3 protein. This sample carries roughly 1,000,000 distinct CDR3 sequences, 20% to 25% of them seen once, and the ten largest clones take approximately 0.71%. This same sample was also taken into another study, of T cells of mothers and their children. That work states: With the M1S primer of the second PCR, sample barcodes and 2-4 random nucleotides were added. Each child gave a few million TCR beta CDR3 reads (each mother, over 8.5 million).

V gene TRBV5-5 combines with J gene TRBJ2-1, with TRBD1 as a possible D gene (7 bases). This TCR came from a girl aged 2-10 years in good health. Sequenced sample: blood. For the CDR3, the DNA is TGTGCCAGCAGCCCGGGGGACAGTGGCTACAATGAGCAGTTCTTC. It translates to CASSPGDSGYNEQFF. The variable domain in full, with the rest retrieved from reference TRBV5-5 and TRBJ2-1, is DAGVTQSPTHLIKTRGQQVTLRCSPISGHKSVSWYQQVLGQGPQFIFQYYEKEERGRGNFPDRFSARQFPNYSSELNVNALLLGDSALYLCASSPGDSGYNEQFFGPGTRLTVL.